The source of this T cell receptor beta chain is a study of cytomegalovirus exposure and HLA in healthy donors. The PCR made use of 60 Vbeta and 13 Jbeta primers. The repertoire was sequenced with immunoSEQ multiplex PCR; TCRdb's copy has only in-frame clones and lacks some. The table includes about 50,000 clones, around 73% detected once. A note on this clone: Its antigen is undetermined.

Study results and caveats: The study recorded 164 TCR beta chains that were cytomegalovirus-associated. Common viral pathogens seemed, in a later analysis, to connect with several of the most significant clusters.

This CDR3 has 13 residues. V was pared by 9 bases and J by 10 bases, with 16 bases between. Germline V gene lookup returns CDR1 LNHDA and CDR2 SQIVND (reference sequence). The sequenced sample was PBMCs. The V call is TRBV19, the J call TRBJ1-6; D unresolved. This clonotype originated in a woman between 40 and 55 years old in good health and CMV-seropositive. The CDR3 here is CASNSLRSSPLHF. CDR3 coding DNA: TGTGCCAGCAATAGTCTTCGGTCCTCACCCCTCCACTTT.